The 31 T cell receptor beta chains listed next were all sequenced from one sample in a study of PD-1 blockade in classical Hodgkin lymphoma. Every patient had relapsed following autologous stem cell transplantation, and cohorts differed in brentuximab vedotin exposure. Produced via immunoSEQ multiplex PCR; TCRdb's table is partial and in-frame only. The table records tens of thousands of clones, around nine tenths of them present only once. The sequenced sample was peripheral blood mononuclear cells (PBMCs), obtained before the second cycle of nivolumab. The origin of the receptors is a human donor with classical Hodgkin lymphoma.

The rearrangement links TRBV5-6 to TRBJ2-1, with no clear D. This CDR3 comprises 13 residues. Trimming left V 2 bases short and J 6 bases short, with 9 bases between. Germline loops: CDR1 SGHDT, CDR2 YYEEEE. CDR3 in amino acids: CASSLISPNEQFF. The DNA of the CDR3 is TGTGCCAGCAGCTTAATTTCACCCAATGAGCAGTTCTTC.

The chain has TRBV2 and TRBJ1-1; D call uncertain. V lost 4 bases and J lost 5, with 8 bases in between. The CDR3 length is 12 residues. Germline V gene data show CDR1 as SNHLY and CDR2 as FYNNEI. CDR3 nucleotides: TGTGCCAGCAGTGCAACCGGGACTGAAGCTTTCTTT. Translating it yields CASSATGTEAFF.

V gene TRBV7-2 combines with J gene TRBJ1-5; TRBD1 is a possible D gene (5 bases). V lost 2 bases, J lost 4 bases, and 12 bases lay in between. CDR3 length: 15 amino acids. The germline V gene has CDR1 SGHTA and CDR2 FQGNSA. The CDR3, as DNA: TGTGCCAGCAGCTTATACCAGGGCGGGAATCAGCCCCAGCATTTT. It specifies CASSLYQGGNQPQHF.

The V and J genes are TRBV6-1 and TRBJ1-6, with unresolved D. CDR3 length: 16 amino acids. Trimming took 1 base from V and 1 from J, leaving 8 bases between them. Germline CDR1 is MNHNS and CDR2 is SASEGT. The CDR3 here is CASSEEGGSYNSPLHF. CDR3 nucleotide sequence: TGTGCCAGCAGTGAAGAGGGAGGTTCCTATAATTCACCCCTCCACTTT.

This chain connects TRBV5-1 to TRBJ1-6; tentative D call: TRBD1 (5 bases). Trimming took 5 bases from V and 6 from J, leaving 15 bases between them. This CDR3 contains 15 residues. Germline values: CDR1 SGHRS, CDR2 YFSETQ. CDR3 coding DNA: TGCGCCAGCAGGATGCCAGGGAATGGTAATTCACCCCTCCACTTT. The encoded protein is CASRMPGNGNSPLHF. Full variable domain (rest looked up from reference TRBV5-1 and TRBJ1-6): KAGVTQTPRYLIKTRGQQVTLSCSPISGHRSVSWYQQTPGQGLQFLFEYFSETQRNKGNFPGRFSGRQFSNSRSEMNVSTLELGDSALYLCASRMPGNGNSPLHFGNGTRLTVT.

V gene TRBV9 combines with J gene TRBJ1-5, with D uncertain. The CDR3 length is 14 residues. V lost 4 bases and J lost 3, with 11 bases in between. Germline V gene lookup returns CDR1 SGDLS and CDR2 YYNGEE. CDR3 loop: CASSPFGVNQPQHF. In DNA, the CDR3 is TGTGCCAGCAGCCCTTTCGGAGTCAATCAGCCCCAGCATTTT.

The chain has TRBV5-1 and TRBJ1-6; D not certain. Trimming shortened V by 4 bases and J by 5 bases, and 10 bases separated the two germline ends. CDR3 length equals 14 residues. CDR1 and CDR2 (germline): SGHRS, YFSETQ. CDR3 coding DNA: TGCGCCAGCAGCCAGAACCGTGATAATTCACCCCTCCACTTT. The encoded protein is CASSQNRDNSPLHF.

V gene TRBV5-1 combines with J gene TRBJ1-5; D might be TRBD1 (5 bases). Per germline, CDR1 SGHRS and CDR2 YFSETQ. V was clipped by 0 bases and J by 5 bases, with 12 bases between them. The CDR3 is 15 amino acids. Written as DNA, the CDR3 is TGCGCCAGCAGCTTGGTCGGGGCCAGCCATCAGCCCCAGCATTTT. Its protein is CASSLVGASHQPQHF. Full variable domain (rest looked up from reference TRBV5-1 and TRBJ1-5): KAGVTQTPRYLIKTRGQQVTLSCSPISGHRSVSWYQQTPGQGLQFLFEYFSETQRNKGNFPGRFSGRQFSNSRSEMNVSTLELGDSALYLCASSLVGASHQPQHFGDGTRLSIL.

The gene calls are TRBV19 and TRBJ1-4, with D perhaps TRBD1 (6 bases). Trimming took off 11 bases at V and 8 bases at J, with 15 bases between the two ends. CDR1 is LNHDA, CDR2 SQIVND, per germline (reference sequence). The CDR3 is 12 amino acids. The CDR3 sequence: CARNRAGEKLFF. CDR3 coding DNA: TGTGCCCGTAACAGGGCAGGGGAAAAACTGTTTTTT.

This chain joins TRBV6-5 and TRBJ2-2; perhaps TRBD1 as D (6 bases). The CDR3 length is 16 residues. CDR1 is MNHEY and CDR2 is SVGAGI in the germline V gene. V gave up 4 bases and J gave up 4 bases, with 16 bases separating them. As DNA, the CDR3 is TGTGCCAGCAGTTCCCCGGGACACCGACCCACCGGGGAGCTGTTTTTT. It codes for CASSSPGHRPTGELFF.

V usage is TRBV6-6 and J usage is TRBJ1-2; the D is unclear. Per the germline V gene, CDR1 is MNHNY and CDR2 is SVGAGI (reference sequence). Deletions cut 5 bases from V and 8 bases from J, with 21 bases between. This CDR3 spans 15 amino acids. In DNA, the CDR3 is TGTGCCAGCAGTAAGGACGGCGGCCTACTATACGGCTACACCTTC. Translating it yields CASSKDGGLLYGYTF.

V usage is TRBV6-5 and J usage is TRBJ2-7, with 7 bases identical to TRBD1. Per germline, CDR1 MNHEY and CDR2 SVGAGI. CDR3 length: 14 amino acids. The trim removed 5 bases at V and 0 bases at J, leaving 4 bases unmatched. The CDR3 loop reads CASSTRDSSYEQYF. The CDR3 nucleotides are TGTGCCAGCAGTACCCGGGACAGCTCCTACGAGCAGTACTTC.

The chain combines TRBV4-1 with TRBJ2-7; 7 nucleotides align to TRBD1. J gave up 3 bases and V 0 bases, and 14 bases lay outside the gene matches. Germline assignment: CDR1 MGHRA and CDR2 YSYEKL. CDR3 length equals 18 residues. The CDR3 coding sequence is TGCGCCAGCAGCCAAGATGCTTCCCCGGGACAGCTCTTCTACGAGCAGTACTTC. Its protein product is CASSQDASPGQLFYEQYF.

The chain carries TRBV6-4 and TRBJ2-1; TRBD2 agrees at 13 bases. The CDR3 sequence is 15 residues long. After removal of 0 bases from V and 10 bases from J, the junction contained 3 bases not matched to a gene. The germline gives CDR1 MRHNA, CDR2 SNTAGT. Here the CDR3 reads CASSDSKGLAGEQFF. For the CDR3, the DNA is TGTGCCAGCAGTGACTCGAAGGGACTAGCGGGGGAGCAGTTCTTC.

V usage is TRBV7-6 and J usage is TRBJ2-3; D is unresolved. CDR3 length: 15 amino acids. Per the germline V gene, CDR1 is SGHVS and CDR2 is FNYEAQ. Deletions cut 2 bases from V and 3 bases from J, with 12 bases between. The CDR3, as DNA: TGTGCCAGCAGCTTATCGGTGGCATTTACAGATACGCAGTATTTT. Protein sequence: CASSLSVAFTDTQYF. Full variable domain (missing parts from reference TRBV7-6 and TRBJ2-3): GAGVSQSPRYKVTKRGQDVALRCDPISGHVSLYWYRQALGQGPEFLTYFNYEAQQDKSGLPNDRFSAERPEGSISTLTIQRTEQRDSAMYRCASSLSVAFTDTQYFGPGTRLTVL.

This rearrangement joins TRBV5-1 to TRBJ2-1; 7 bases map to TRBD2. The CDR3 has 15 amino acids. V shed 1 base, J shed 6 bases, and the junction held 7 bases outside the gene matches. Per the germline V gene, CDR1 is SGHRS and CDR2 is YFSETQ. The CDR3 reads CASSLLAGEGNEQFF. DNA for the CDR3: TGCGCCAGCAGCTTGCTCGCGGGGGAGGGCAATGAGCAGTTCTTC. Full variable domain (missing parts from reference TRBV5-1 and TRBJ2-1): KAGVTQTPRYLIKTRGQQVTLSCSPISGHRSVSWYQQTPGQGLQFLFEYFSETQRNKGNFPGRFSGRQFSNSRSEMNVSTLELGDSALYLCASSLLAGEGNEQFFGPGTRLTVL.

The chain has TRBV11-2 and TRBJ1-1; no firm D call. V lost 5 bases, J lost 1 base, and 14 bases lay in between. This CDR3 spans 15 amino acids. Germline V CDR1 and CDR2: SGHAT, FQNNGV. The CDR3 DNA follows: TGTGCCAGCAGCCTCATGTTAGGGTCGAACACTGAAGCTTTCTTT. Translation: CASSLMLGSNTEAFF. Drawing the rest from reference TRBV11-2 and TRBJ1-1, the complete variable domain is EAGVAQSPRYKIIEKRQSVAFWCNPISGHATLYWYQQILGQGPKLLIQFQNNGVVDDSQLPKDRFSAERLKGVDSTLKIQPAKLEDSAVYLCASSLMLGSNTEAFFGQGTRLTVV.

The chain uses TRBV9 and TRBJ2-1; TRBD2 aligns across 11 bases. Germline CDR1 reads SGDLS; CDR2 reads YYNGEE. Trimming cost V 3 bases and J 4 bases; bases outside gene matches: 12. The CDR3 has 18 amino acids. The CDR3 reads CASSALASGGLLYNEQFF. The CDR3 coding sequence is TGTGCCAGCAGCGCCTTGGCTAGCGGGGGGTTGCTATACAATGAGCAGTTCTTC.

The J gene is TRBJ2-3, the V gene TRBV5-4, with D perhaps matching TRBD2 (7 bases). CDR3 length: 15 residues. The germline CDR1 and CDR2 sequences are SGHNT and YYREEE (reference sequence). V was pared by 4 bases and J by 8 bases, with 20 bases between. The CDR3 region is CASSPGGLKGGTQYF. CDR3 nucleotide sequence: TGTGCCAGCAGCCCGGGGGGCCTGAAAGGGGGTACGCAGTATTTT.

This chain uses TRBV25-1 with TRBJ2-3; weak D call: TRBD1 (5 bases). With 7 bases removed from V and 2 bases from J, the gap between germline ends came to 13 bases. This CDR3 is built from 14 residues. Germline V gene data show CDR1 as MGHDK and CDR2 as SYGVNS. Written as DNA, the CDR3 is TGTGCCAGCAAGCACAGGATAGACACAGATACGCAGTATTTT. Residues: CASKHRIDTDTQYF. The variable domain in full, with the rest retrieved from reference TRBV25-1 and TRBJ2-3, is EADIYQTPRYLVIGTGKKITLECSQTMGHDKMYWYQQDPGMELHLIHYSYGVNSTEKGDLSSESTVSRIRTEHFPLTLESARPSHTSQYLCASKHRIDTDTQYFGPGTRLTVL.

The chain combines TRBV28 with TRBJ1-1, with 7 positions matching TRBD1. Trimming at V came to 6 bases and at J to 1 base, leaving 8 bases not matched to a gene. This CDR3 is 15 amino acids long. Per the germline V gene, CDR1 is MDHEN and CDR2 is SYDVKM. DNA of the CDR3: TGTGCCAGCAGCCCCGCGACAGGGCCGAACACTGAAGCTTTCTTT. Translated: CASSPATGPNTEAFF.

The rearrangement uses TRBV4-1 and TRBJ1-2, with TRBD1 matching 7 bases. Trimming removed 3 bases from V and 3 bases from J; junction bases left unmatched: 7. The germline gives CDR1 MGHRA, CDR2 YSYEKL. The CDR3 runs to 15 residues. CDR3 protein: CASSQPVTGHYGYTF. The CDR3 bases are TGCGCCAGCAGCCAGCCGGTGACAGGGCACTATGGCTACACCTTC.

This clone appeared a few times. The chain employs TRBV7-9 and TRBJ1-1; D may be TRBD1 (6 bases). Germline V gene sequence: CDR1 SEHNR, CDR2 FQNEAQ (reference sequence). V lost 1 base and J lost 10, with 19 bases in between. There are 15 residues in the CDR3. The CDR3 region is CASSLDRDTRRRAFF. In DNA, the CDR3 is TGTGCCAGCAGCTTAGATAGGGACACCCGGCGGCGAGCTTTCTTT.

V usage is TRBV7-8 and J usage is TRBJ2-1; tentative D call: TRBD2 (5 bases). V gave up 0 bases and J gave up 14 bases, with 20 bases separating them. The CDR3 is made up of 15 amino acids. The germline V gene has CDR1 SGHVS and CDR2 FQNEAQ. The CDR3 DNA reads TGTGCCAGCAGCTTAGCGGGAGAAAAAACTTACTCAAAGTTCTTC. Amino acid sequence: CASSLAGEKTYSKFF.

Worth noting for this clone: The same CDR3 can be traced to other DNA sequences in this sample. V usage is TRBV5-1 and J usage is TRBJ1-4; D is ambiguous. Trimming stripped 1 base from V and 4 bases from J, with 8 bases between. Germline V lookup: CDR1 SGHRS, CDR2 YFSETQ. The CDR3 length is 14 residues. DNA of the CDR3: TGCGCCAGCAGCTTGTCTGGCGGTAATGAAAAACTGTTTTTT. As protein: CASSLSGGNEKLFF.

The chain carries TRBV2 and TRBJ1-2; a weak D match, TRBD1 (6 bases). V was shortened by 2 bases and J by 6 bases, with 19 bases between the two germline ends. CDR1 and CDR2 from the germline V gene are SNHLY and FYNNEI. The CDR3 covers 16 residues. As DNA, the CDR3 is TGTGCCAGCAGTGAACGCATCCGAACAGGGAGGCATGGCTACACCTTC. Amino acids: CASSERIRTGRHGYTF.

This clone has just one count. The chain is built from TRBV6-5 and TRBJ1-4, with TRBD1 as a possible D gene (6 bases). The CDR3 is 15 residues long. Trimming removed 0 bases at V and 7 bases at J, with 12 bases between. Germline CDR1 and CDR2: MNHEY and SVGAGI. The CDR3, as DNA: TGTGCCAGCAGTTACTCGAGGGGGGGACTTGAAAAACTGTTTTTT. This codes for CASSYSRGGLEKLFF.

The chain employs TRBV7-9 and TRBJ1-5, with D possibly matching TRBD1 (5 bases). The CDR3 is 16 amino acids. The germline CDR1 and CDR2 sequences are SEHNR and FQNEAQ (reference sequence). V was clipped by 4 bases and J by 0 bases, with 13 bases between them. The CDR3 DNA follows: TGTGCCAGCAGCTCCCAGGGATCCTATAGCAATCAGCCCCAGCATTTT. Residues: CASSSQGSYSNQPQHF.

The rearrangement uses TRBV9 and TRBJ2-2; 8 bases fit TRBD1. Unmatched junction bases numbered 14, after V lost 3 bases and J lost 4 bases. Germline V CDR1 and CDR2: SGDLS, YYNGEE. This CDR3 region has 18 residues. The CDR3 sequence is CASSAVGQGKIGTGELFF. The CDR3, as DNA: TGTGCCAGCAGCGCGGTTGGACAGGGAAAAATAGGCACCGGGGAGCTGTTTTTT.

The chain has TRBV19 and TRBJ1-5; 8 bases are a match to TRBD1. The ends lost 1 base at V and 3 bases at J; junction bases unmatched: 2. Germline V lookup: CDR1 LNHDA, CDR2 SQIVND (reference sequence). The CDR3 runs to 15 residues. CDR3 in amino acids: CASSIADRDNQPQHF. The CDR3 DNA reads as TGTGCCAGTAGTATAGCGGACAGGGACAATCAGCCCCAGCATTTT. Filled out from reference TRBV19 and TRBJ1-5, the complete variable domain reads DGGITQSPKYLFRKEGQNVTLSCEQNLNHDAMYWYRQDPGQGLRLIYYSQIVNDFQKGDIAEGYSVSREKKESFPLTVTSAQKNPTAFYLCASSIADRDNQPQHFGDGTRLSIL.

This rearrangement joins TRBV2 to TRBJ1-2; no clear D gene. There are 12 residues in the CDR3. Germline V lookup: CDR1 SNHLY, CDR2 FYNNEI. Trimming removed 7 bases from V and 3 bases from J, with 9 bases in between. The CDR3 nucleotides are TGTGCCAGCACTCGGGATCACTATGGCTACACCTTC. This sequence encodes CASTRDHYGYTF.